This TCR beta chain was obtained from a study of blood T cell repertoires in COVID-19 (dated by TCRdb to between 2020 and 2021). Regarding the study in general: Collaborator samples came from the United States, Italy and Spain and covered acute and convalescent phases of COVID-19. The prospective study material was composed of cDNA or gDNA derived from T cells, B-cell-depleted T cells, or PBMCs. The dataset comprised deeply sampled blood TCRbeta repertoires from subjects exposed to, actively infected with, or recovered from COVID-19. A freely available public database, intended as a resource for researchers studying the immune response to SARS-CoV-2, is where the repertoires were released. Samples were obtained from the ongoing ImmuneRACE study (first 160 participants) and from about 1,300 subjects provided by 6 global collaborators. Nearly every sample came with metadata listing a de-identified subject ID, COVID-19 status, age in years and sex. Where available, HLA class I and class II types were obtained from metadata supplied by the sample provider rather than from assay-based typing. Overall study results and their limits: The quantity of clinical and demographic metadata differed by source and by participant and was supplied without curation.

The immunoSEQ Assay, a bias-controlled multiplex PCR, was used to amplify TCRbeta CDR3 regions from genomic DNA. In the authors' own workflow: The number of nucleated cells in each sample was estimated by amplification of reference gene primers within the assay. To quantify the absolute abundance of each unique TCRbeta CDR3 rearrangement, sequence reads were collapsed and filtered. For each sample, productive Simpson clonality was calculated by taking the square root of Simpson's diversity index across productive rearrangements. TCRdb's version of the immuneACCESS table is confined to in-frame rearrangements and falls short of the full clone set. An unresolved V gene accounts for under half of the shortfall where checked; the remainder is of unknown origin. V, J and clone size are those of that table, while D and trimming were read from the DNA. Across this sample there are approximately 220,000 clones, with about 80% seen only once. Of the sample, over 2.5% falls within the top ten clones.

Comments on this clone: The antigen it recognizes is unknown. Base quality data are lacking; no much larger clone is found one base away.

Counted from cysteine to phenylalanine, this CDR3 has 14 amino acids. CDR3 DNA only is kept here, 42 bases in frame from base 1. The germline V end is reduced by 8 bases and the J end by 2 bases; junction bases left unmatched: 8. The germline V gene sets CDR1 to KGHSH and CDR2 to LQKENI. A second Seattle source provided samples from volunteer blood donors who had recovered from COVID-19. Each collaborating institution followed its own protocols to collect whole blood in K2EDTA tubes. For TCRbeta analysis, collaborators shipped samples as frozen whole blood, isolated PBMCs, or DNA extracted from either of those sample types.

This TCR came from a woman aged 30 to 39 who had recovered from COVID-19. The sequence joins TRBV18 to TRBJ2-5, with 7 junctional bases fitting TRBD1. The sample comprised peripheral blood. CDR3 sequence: CASTRTGAQETQYF. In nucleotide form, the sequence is TGTGCCAGCACACGGACAGGAGCTCAAGAGACCCAGTACTTC.